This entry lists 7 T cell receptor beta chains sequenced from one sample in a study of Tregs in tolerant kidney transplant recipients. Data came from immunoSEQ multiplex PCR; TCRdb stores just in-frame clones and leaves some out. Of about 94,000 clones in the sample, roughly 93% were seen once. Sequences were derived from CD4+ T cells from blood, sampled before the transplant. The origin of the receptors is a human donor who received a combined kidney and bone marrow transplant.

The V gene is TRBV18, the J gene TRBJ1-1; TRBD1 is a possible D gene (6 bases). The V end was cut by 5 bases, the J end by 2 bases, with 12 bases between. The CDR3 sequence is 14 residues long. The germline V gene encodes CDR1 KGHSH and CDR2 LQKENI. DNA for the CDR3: TGTGCCAGCTCATCAGAACAGGGTAACACTGAAGCTTTCTTT. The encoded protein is CASSSEQGNTEAFF.

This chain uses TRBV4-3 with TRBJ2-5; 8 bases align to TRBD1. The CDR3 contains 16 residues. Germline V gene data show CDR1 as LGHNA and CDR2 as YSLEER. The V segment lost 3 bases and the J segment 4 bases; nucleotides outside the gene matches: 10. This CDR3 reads CASSQGARQGAETQYF. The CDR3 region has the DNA TGCGCCAGCAGCCAGGGTGCGCGGCAGGGGGCAGAGACCCAGTACTTC.

The CDR3 loop is CSASRKEEQYF. The CDR3 DNA follows: TGCAGTGCTAGTCGAAAGGAGGAGCAGTACTTC. This chain joins TRBV20-1 and TRBJ2-7; D is uncertain. This CDR3 is 11 amino acids long. Germline lookup yields CDR1 DFQATT and CDR2 SNEGSKA (reference sequence). V lost 3 bases, J lost 7 bases, and 10 bases lay in between.

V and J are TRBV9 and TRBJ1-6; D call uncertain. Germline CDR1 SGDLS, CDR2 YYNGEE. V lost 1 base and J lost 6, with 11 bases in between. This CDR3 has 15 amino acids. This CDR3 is CASSVFGLANSPLHF. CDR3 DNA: TGTGCCAGCAGCGTATTTGGACTCGCTAATTCACCCCTCCACTTT.

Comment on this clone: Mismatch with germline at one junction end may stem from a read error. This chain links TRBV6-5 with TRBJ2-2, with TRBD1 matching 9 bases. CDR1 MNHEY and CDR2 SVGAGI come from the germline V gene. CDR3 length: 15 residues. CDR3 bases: TGTGTCAGCAGCCTACAGGGGGCATGGACCGGGGAGCTGTTTTTT. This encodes CVSSLQGAWTGELFF.

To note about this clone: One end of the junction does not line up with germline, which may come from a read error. The CDR3 protein is CAGDSYRLF. The CDR3 DNA reads as TGTGCCGGGGACAGTTATAGGCTCTTC. V is TRBV30 and J is TRBJ2-1, with 7 nucleotides matching TRBD1. The CDR3 runs 9 residues. Germline CDR1 and CDR2: GTSNPN and SVGIG (reference sequence).

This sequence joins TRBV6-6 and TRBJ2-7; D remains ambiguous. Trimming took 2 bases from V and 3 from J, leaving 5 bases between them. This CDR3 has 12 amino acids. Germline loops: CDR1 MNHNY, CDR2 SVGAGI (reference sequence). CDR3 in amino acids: CASSYLNYEQYF. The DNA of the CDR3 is TGTGCCAGCAGTTACCTTAACTACGAGCAGTACTTC.